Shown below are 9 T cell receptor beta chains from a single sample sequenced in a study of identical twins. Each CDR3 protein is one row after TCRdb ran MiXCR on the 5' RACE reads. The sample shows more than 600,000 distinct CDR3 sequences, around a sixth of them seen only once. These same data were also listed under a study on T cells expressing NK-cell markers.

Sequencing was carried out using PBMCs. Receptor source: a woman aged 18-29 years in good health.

The CDR3 bases are TGTGCCAGCTCACAGAATAATCAGCCCCAGCATTTT. Residues: CASSQNNQPQHF. The chain combines TRBV18 with TRBJ1-5; no definite D call. The V end was cut by 4 bases, the J end by 4 bases, with 5 bases between. Germline V gene sequence: CDR1 KGHSH, CDR2 LQKENI. This CDR3 contains 12 residues.

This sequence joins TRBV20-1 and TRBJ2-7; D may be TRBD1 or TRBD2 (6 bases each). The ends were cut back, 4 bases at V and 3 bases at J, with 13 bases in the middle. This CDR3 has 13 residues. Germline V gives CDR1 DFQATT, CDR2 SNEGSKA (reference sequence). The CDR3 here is CSATAGGNYEQYF. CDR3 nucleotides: TGCAGTGCTACTGCCGGGGGCAACTACGAGCAGTACTTC.

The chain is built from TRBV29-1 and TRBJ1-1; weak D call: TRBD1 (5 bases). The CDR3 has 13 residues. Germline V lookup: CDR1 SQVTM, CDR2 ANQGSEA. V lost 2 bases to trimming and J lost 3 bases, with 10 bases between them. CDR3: CSVELGGDTEAFF. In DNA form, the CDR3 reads TGCAGCGTTGAACTGGGAGGGGACACTGAAGCTTTCTTT. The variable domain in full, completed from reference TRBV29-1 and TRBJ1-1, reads SAVISQKPSRDICQRGTSLTIQCQVDSQVTMMFWYRQQPGQSLTLIATANQGSEATYESGFVIDKFPISRPNLTFSTLTVSNMSPEDSSIYLCSVELGGDTEAFFGQGTRLTVV.

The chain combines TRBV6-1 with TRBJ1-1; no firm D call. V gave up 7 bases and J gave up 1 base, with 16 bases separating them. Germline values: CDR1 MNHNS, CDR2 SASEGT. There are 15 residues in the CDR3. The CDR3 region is CASTTVWGPNTEAFF. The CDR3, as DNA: TGTGCCAGCACCACTGTTTGGGGTCCGAACACTGAAGCTTTCTTT.

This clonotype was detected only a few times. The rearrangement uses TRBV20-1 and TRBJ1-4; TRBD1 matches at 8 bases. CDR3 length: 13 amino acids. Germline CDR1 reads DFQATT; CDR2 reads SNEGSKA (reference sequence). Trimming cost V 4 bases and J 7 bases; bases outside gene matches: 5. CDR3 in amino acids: CSAMDRAGEKLFF. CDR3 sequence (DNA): TGCAGTGCTATGGACAGGGCGGGTGAAAAACTGTTTTTT.

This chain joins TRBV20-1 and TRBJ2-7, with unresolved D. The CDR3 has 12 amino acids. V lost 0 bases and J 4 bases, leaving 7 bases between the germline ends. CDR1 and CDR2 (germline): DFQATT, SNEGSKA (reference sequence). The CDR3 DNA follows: TGCAGTGCTAGAGATCATGGGTACGAGCAGTACTTC. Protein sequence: CSARDHGYEQYF.

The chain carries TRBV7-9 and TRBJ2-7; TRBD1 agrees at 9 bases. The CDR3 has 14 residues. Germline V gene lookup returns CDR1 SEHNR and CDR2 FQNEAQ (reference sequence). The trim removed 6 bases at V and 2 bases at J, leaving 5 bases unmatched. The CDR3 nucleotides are TGTGCCAGCAGGGTTGGACAGGGGCCCTACGAGCAGTACTTC. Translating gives CASRVGQGPYEQYF.

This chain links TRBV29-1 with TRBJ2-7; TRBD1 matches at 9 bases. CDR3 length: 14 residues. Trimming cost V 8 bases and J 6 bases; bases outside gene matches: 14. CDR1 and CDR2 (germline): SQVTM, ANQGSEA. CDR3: CSNDRGRFVGEQYF. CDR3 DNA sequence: TGCAGCAACGACAGGGGGAGATTTGTAGGCGAGCAGTACTTC.

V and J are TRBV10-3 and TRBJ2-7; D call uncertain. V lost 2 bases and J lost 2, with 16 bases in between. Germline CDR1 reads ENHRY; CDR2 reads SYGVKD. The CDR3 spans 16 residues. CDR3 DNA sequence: TGTGCCATCAGTGAGCCAAGTGGTTCGAGGACCTACGAGCAGTACTTC. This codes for CAISEPSGSRTYEQYF.